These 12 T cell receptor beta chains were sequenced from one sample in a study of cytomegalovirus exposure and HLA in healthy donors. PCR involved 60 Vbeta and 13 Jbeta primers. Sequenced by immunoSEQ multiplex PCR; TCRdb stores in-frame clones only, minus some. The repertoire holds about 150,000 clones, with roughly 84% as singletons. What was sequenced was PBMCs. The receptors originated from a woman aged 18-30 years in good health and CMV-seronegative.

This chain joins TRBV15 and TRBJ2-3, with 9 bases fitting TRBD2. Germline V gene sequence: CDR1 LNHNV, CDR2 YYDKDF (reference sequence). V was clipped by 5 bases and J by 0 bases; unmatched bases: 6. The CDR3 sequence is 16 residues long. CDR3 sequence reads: CATSDGAGGSTDTQYF. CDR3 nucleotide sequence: TGTGCCACCAGCGACGGAGCGGGAGGTAGCACAGATACGCAGTATTTT. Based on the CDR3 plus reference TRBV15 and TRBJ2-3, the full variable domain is DAMVIQNPRYQVTQFGKPVTLSCSQTLNHNVMYWYQQKSSQAPKLLFHYYDKDFNNEADTPDNFQSRRPNTSFCFLDIRSPGLGDTAMYLCATSDGAGGSTDTQYFGPGTRLTVL.

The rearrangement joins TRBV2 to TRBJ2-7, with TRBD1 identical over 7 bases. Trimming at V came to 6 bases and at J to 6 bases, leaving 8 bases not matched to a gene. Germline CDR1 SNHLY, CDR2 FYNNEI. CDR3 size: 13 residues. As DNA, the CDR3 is TGTGCCAGCAGACCGTGGACAGGCGGCGAGCAGTACTTC. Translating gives CASRPWTGGEQYF.

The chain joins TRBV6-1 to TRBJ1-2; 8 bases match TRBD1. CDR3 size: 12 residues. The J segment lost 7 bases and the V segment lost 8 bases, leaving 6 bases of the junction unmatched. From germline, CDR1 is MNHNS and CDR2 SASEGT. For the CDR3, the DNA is TGTGCCAGCCAGGGACAGGCCTCTGGCTACACCTTC. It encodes CASQGQASGYTF.

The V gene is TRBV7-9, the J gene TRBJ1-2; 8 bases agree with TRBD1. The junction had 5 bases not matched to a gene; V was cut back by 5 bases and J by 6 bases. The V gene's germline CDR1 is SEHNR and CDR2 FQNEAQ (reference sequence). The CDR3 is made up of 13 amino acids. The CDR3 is CASSPTGVDGYTF. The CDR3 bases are TGTGCCAGCAGCCCGACAGGGGTAGATGGCTACACCTTC.

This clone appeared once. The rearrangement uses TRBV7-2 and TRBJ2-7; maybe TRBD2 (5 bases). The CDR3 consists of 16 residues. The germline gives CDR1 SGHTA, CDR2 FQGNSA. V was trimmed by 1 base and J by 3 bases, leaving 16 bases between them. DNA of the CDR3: TGTGCCAGCAGCTTAGGGAGGAACACCTTGCACTACGAGCAGTACTTC. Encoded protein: CASSLGRNTLHYEQYF. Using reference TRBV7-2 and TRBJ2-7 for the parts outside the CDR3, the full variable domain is GAGVSQSPSNKVTEKGKDVELRCDPISGHTALYWYRQSLGQGLEFLIYFQGNSAPDKSGLPSDRFSAERTGGSVSTLTIQRTQQEDSAVYLCASSLGRNTLHYEQYFGPGTRLTVT.

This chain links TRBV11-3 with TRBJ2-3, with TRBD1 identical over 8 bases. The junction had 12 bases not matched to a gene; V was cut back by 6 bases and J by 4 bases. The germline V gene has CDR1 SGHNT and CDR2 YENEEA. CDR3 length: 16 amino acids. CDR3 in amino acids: CASSVTGQEGADTQYF. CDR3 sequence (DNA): TGTGCCAGCAGTGTAACGGGACAGGAGGGGGCAGATACGCAGTATTTT.

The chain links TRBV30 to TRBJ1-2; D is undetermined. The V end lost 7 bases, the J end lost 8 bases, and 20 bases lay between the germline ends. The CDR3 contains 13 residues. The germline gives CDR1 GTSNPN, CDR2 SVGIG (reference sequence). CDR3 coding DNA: TGTGCCTCCAAAGGAGGTTCGCTAGACGGCTACACCTTC. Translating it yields CASKGGSLDGYTF. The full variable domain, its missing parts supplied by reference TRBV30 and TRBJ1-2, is SQTIHQWPATLVQPVGSPLSLECTVEGTSNPNLYWYRQAAGRGLQLLFYSVGIGQISSEVPQNLSASRPQDRQFILSSKKLLLSDSGFYLCASKGGSLDGYTFGSGTRLTVV.

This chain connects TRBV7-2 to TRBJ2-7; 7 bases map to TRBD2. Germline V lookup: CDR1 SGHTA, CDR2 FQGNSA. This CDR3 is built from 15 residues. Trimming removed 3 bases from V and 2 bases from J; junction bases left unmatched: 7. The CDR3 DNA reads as TGTGCCAGCAGCTTTGAGTGGGCGGGAGCCTACGAGCAGTACTTC. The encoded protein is CASSFEWAGAYEQYF.

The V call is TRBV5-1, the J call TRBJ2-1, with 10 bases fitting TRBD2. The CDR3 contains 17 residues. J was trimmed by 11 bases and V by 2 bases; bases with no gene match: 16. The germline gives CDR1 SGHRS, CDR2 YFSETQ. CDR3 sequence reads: CASSLSAGGSRGGQQFF. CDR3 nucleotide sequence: TGCGCCAGCAGCTTATCAGCGGGAGGGTCCAGAGGCGGTCAGCAGTTCTTC.

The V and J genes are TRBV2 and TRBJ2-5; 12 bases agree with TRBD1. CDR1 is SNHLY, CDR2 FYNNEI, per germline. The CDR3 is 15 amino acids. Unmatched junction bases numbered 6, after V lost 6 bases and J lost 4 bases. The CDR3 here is CASRLGTGGRETQYF. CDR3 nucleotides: TGTGCCAGCAGACTCGGGACAGGGGGCAGAGAGACCCAGTACTTC.

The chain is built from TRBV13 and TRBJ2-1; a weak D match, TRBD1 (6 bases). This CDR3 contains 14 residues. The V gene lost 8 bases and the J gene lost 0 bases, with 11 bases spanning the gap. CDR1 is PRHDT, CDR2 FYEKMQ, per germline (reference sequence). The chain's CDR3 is CASFRGGSYNEQFF. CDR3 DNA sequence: TGTGCCAGCTTCAGAGGGGGCTCCTACAATGAGCAGTTCTTC.

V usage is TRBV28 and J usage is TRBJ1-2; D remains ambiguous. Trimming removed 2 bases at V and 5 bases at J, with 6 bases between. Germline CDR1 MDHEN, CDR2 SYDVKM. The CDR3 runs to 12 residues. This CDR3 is CASSLTRYGYTF. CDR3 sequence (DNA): TGTGCCAGCAGTTTAACTCGGTATGGCTACACCTTC.